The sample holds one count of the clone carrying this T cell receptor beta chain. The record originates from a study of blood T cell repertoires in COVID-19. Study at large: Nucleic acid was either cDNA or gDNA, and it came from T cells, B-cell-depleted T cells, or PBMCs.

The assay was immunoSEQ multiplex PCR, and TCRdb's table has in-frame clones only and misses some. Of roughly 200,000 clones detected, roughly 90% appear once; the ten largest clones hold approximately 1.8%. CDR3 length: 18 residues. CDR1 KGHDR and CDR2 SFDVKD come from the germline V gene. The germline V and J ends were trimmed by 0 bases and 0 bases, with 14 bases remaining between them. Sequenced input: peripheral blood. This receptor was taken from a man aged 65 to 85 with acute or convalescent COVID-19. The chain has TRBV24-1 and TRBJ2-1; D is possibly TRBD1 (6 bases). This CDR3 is CATSDLPMGHRSYNEQFF. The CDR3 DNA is TGTGCCACCAGTGATTTGCCAATGGGACACCGCTCCTACAATGAGCAGTTCTTC.